This TCR beta chain was recovered during a study of blood T cell repertoires in COVID-19. About the study: Italy, Spain and the United States were the sources of the convalescent and acute COVID-19 samples.

As originally analysed: Scientists estimated how many nucleated cells there were by amplifying reference gene primers. Sequenced by immunoSEQ multiplex PCR; TCRdb stores in-frame clones only, minus some. That table gives V, J and clone size, and the DNA gave D and trimming. The top ten hold approximately 2.4% of the sample, which has more than 100,000 clones, about 81% seen once. Membership in each cohort depended on participant-reported clinical history. The TCR was taken from a man aged 35-49 years with acute COVID-19. The sample was PBMCs or T cells enriched from blood (not recorded which).

The DNA for the CDR3 is TGTGCCAGCAGCCCCCGAGGAAGCGGGAGGGGAGAAGAGACCCAGTACTTC. It codes for CASSPRGSGRGEETQYF. The chain couples TRBV3-1 (or the pseudogene TRBV3-2) to TRBJ2-5, with 10 bases that match TRBD2. V shed 4 bases, J shed 3 bases, and the junction held 11 bases outside the gene matches. The CDR3 loop spans 17 amino acids. In germline, CDR1 is LGHDT, CDR2 YNNKEL (reference sequence).